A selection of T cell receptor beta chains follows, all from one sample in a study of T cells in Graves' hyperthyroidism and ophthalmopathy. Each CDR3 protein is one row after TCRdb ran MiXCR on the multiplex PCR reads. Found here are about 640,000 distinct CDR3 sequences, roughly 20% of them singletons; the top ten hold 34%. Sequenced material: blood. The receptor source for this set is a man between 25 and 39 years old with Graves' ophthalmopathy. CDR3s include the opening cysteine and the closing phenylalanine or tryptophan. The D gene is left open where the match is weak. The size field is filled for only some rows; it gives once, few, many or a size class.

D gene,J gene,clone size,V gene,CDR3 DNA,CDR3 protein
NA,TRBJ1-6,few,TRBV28,TGTGCCAGCAGCCCGCCTGGGACGGCGGATAATTCACCCCTCCACTTT,CASSPPGTADNSPLHF
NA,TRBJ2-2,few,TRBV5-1,TGCGCCAGCACCTCTGAGAGTTCCGGGGAGCTGTTTTTT,CASTSESSGELFF
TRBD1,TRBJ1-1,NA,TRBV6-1,TGTGCCAGCAGAATACAGGGGATAGCTGAAGCTTTCTTT,CASRIQGIAEAFF
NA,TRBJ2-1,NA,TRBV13,TGTGCCAGCAGCTTAGGCTTCCGTGGCTCCGACGACCGGGAGCAGTTCTTC,CASSLGFRGSDDREQFF
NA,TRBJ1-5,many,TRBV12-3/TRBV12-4,TGTGCCAGCAGTTTCGCAGCGAATAGCAATCAGCCCCAGCATTTT,CASSFAANSNQPQHF
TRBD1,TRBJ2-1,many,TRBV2,TGTGCCAGCAGTGAAGCATTGGGGACAGGGGGTAGAAATGAGCAGTTCTTC,CASSEALGTGGRNEQFF
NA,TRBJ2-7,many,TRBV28,TGTGCCAGCAGTTTACCCGGGAGTGGGACCTACGAGCAGTACTTC,CASSLPGSGTYEQYF
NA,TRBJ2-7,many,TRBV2,TGTGCCAGCAGTGAAGGTATTTACGAGCAGTACTTC,CASSEGIYEQYF
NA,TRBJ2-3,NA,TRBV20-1,TGCAGTGCTAGAGCGGTCGGGGGAGCAAATACGCAGTATTTT,CSARAVGGANTQYF
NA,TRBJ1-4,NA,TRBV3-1,TGTGCCAGCAGCCAAGAGTCCGGTACTAATGAAAAACTGTTTTTT,CASSQESGTNEKLFF
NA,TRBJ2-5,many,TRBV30,TGTGCCTGGAGTGTGGACCCGCTCGAGTCGACCCAGTACTTC,CAWSVDPLESTQYF
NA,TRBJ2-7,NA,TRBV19,TGTGCCACTCGACAGTCCGACTCCTACGAGCAGTACTTC,CATRQSDSYEQYF
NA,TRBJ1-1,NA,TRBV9,TGTGCCAGCAGCGTAGATCACGGCGGTGAAGCTTTCTTT,CASSVDHGGEAFF
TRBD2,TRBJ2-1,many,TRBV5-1,TGCGCCAGCAGCAGTAGAGGAGCGGGATCCGGGTCTATTGAGCAGTTCTTC,CASSSRGAGSGSIEQFF
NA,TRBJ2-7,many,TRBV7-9,TGTGCCAGCAGCTTAACGAGAGGATTGGGTTCGAGCTCCTACGAGCAGTACTTC,CASSLTRGLGSSSYEQYF
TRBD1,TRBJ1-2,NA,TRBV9,TGTGCCAGCAGCGTAGAAGGGACAGGAACTAACTATGGCTACACCTTC,CASSVEGTGTNYGYTF
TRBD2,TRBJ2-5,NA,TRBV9,TGTGCCAGCAGCGTAGGGGGAGGACTAGCGGGAGCGGAGACCCAGTACTTC,CASSVGGGLAGAETQYF
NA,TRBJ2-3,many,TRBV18,TGTGCCAGCTCACTTCGGGAAAACACAGATACGCAGTATTTT,CASSLRENTDTQYF
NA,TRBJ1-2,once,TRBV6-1,TGTGCCAGCAGTGAACCGGTTGCAGCTTCCAACTATGGCTACACCTTC,CASSEPVAASNYGYTF
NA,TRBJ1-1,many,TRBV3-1,TGTGCCAGCAGCCTCAAATACCCGGGGGCGAACACTGAAGCTTTCTTT,CASSLKYPGANTEAFF
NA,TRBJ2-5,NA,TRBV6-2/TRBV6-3,TGTGCCAGCAGTTATGGAGCCCCAAGGGGAGAGACCCAGTACTTC,CASSYGAPRGETQYF
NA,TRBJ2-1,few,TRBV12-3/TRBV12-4,TGTGCCAGCAGTTTTTCTAGCGTCGGCAATGAGCAGTTCTTC,CASSFSSVGNEQFF
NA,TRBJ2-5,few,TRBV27,TGTGCCAGCAGTAGGACAAATGGAGAGACCCAGTACTTC,CASSRTNGETQYF
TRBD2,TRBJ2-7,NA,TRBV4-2,TGTGCCAGCAGCCAAGATAGGGGAGGGAACTACGAGCAGTACTTC,CASSQDRGGNYEQYF
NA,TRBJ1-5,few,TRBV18,TGTGCCAGCTCACAGTACCAGGGAGGTGAGCCCCAGCATTTT,CASSQYQGGEPQHF
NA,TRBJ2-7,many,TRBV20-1,TGCAGTGCTAGTAGCACTTACGAGCAGTACTTC,CSASSTYEQYF